Included here is one T cell receptor (beta chain) sequence, with context. This clone showed up just a few times. The antigen this receptor binds is unknown. Base quality data are lacking; no much larger clone is found one base away. The data were obtained in a study of chemoradiotherapy in HPV16-positive cancers (dated by TCRdb to between 2021 and 2023). Some background on the complete study: Candidate HPV-specific T-cell clones and common TCR motifs were defined through functional T-cell assays on cells from a couple of HPV16-positive patients. Whether T-cell immunity against the HPV oncoproteins E6 and E7 changes during chemoradiotherapy and whether survival is affected by this immunity were examined in the study. The candidate HPV-specific TCRs and motifs were subsequently tracked in TCR repertoires obtained from roughly 78 patients with HPV-related cancers.

The CDR3 holds 14 amino acids from the cysteine to the phenylalanine. Just the 42-base CDR3 DNA is kept, in frame starting at base 1. For this chain, trimming is 4 bases at the V end and 7 bases at the J end, and the number of junction bases without a gene match is 6. CDR1 and CDR2, looked up from the germline V gene (reference sequence), are SSHAT and FNYEAQ. Repertoires were sampled multiple times during chemoradiotherapy, which allowed clonal expansion in the tumor microenvironment to be followed. Broad study findings and their caveats: Improved recurrence-free survival in HPV16-positive patients was associated with expansion of HPV-responsive T cells during chemoradiotherapy. Only a couple of HPV16-positive patients were used to derive the functional definition of HPV-specific T cells, and the survival association was reported for HPV16-positive patients. Expansion of candidate HPV-specific clones and E7-related TCR motifs was observed in the tumor microenvironment during treatment, whereas no such expansion was observed for non-HPV-specific T cells.

The receptor library was made with the immunoSEQ multiplex PCR assay. In its TCRdb copy, this immuneACCESS table keeps in-frame sequences only and misses some clones. Where compared with another copy, unresolved V genes explain less than half of these, and the others have no known cause. Here the sample has about 8,000 clones; around 76% occur a single time. The ten largest account for 6% to 8% of the sample. Sampling was performed from a patient who underwent chemoradiotherapy. The chain joins TRBV7-7 to TRBJ2-2; TRBD2 agrees with 7 junctional bases. The source is a human donor with HPV-associated anogenital cancer. Read as DNA, the sequence is TGTGCCAGCAGCTATGGCCCGGGAGGCGGGGAGCTGTTTTTT. This encodes CASSYGPGGGELFF.